This T cell receptor beta chain was captured in a study of T cell responses to AZD1222 COVID-19 vaccine. This CDR3 region has 15 residues. CDR1 is MDHEN, CDR2 SYDVKM, per germline. With 3 bases removed from V and 6 bases from J, the gap between germline ends came to 17 bases. Here immunoSEQ multiplex PCR was the method, and the copy in TCRdb shows in-frame clones only, minus some. The table has 93,000 or so clones, 91% seen once; the top ten hold about 48%. This clonotype was sampled from an adult in good health. The starting material was peripheral blood, obtained on day 0 of AZD1222 vaccination. This rearrangement joins TRBV28 to TRBJ1-2; tentative D call: TRBD1 (5 bases). The CDR3 DNA reads as TGTGCCAGCAGTTTCCTACGGGGGGGAGGCGATGGCTACACCTTC. This translates into CASSFLRGGGDGYTF.